This TCR beta chain was retrieved from a study of post-analysis software for immune sequencing data. General study points: Strong co-clustering by F measure linked samples that shared a preparation batch. The study found TRBV5-6, TRBV5-1 and TRBV20-1 among five TRBV segments more frequent in patients than controls.

The germline gives CDR1 DFQATT, CDR2 SNEGSKA (reference sequence). V was trimmed by 0 bases and J by 2 bases, leaving 13 bases between them. CDR3 length: 15 amino acids. The library was made from cDNA and included unique molecular identifiers. Each CDR3 protein gets one entry after TCRdb re-called the PCR reads with MiXCR. The repertoire consists of 700,000 to 800,000 distinct CDR3 sequences, with around 27% occurring once and the leading ten covering around 0.56%. This clonotype was seen more than once but under ten times. The antigen is undetermined. V is TRBV20-1 and J is TRBJ2-5; D remains unclear. This TCR derives from a girl between 10 and 17 years old with multiple sclerosis. The specimen sequenced was blood. The chain's CDR3 is CSARDPRGIQETQYF. Here the CDR3 DNA reads TGCAGTGCTAGAGATCCCCGCGGTATACAAGAGACCCAGTACTTC.